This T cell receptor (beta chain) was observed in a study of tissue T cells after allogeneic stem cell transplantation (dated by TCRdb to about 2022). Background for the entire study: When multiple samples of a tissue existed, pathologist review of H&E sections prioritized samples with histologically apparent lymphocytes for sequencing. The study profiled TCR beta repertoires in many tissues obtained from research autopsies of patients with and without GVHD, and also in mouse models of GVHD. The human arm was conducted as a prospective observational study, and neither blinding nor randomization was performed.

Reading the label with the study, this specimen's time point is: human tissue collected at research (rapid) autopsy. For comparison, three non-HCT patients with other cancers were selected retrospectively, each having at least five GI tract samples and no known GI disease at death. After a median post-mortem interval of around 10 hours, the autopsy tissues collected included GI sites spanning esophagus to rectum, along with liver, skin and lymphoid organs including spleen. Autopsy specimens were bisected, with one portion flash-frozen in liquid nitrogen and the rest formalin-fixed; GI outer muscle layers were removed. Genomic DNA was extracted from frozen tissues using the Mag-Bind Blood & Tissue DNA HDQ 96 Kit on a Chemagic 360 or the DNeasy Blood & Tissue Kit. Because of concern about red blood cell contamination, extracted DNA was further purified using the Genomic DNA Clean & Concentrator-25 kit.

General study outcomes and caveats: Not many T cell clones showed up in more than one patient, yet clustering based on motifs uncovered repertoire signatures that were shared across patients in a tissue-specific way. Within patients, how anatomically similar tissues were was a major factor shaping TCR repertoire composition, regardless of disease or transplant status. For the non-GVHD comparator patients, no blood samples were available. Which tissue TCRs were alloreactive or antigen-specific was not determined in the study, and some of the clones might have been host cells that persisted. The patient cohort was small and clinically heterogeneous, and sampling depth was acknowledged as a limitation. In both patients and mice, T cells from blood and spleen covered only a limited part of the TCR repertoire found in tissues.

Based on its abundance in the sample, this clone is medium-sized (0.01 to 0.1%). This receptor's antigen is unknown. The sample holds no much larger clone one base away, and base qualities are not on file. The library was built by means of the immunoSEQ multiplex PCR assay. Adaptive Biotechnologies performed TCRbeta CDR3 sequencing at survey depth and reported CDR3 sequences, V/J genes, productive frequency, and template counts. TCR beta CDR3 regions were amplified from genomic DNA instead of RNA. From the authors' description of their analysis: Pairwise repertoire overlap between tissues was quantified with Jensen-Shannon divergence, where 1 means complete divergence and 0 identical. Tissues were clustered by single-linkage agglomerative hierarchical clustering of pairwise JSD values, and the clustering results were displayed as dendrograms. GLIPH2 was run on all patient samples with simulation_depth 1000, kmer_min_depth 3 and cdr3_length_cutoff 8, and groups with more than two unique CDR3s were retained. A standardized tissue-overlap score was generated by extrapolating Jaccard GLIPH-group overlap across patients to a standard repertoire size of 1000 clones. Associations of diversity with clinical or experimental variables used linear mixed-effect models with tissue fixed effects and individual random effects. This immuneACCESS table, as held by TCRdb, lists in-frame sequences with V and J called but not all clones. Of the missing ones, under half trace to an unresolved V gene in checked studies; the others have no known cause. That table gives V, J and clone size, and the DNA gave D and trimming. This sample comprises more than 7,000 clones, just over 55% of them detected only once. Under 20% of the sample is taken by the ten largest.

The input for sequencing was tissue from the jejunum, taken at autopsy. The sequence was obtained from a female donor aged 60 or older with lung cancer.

The nucleotide sequence is given as TGTGCCAGCAGCGGGACCCCGGCCCCAGATACGCAGTATTTT. Translation gives CASSGTPAPDTQYF. The rearrangement combines TRBV4-2 with TRBJ2-3; the D call is tentative, TRBD1 or TRBD2, as each matches 5 bases. Between the V and J ends, shortened by 5 bases and 4 bases respectively, the junction contains 13 bases. The germline V gene specifies LGHNA as CDR1 and YNFKEQ as CDR2. From cysteine to phenylalanine, the CDR3 is 14 amino acids long. The read is trimmed to its CDR3 DNA, 42 bases read in frame from base 1.